The next 9 T cell receptor beta chains were all read from a single sample in a study of tumor-infiltrating lymphocytes in primary liver carcinoma (TCRdb year 2017). The sequencer was an Illumina HiSeq 2500. A constant-region primer and ProtoScript II reverse transcriptase were used to reverse-transcribe TCRbeta-specific cDNA from 500 ng total RNA. Construction of the TCRbeta libraries relied on three nested rounds of multiplex PCR, following a slightly modified ARM-PCR procedure. The first two PCR rounds used multiplex TRBV1-TRBV30 forward primers with a Cbeta reverse primer, each for about 10 cycles. TCRdb reprocessed the public reads (quality trimming at Q25 with fastp, clone calling with MiXCR) and kept in-frame beta chains. Every CDR3 protein is listed once, alongside the most common genes and DNA of its rows. Across this sample there are 100,000 to 150,000 distinct CDR3 sequences, with 64% seen only once. 8.4% of the sample is in the top ten clones.

Total RNA and DNA were co-extracted from around 18-30 mg of bulk tissue with the AllPrep DNA/RNA mini kit, without cell sorting. Sequencing was carried out using liver tumor tissue from sampling region 3. The cell subset or site label for this specimen denotes: tumor region T3, left-lateral pole. Receptors originate from a woman aged 55-70 years with primary liver carcinoma and hepatitis B virus infection.

This clonotype appeared a few times. This chain links TRBV20-1 with TRBJ2-1; 9 bases agree with TRBD2. The germline V gene has CDR1 DFQATT and CDR2 SNEGSKA (reference sequence). The junction had 2 bases not matched to a gene; V was cut back by 3 bases and J by 2 bases. The CDR3 spans 14 residues. The CDR3 nucleotides are TGCAGTGCTAGGACTAGCGGACCCTACAATGAGCAGTTCTTC. It is translated as CSARTSGPYNEQFF.

This clonotype was counted many times. The chain is built from TRBV12-3 or TRBV12-4 and TRBJ1-5, with 7 bases fitting TRBD1. The V and J ends lost 5 bases and 9 bases, in that order; junction bases with no gene match: 4. The CDR3 is 12 residues long. The CDR3 sequence: CASSTGVPPQHF. The CDR3 DNA sequence: TGTGCCAGCAGTACAGGGGTTCCGCCCCAGCATTTT.

The count of this clonotype is one. The junction shows a germline mismatch at one end, possibly a read error. The chain links TRBV4-1 to TRBJ2-1; 13 nucleotides align to TRBD2. Germline V gene lookup returns CDR1 MGHRA and CDR2 YSYEKL. The CDR3 sequence is 19 residues long. The CDR3 bases are TGTGGCAGCAGCCAGGAGCGACTAGCGGGAGGCCGTCTCTACAATGAGCAGTTCTTC. Translated: CGSSQERLAGGRLYNEQFF.

The chain uses TRBV11-2 and TRBJ2-7; a possible D gene is TRBD2 (6 bases). The CDR3 sequence is 14 residues long. Trimming cost V 9 bases and J 5 bases, with 20 bases left between them. Germline-derived CDR1 and CDR2 are SGHAT and FQNNGV. CDR3 loop: CASIHKRAGDEQYF. The CDR3 DNA is TGTGCCAGTATCCACAAGAGAGCGGGTGACGAGCAGTACTTC.

This clonotype came up once. A read error may account for a junction end that differs from germline. The chain couples TRBV29-1 to TRBJ1-1; unclear D gene. CDR1 and CDR2 from the germline V gene are SQVTM and ANQGSEA. This CDR3 is built from 11 residues. The CDR3: CSVEETYRASF. The CDR3 coding sequence is TGCAGCGTTGAAGAGACCTACAGAGCTTCCTTC.

Concerning this clonotype itself: A much larger clonotype is one base distant, so this may be a read error. The chain links TRBV12-3 or TRBV12-4 to TRBJ2-3, with D possibly matching TRBD2 (6 bases). V dropped 5 bases and J dropped 1 base, with 16 bases sitting between them. This CDR3 comprises 16 residues. The CDR3 sequence: CASSPRAWGGTDTQYF. The DNA of the CDR3 is TGTGCCAGCAGTCCTCGTGCGTGGGGGGGCACAGATACGCAGTATTTT.

For this clonotype: Being one base from a much bigger clone, this may be a read error. The chain couples TRBV5-4 to TRBJ1-6; tentatively, D is TRBD1 (5 bases). The CDR3 sequence is 15 residues long. CDR1 and CDR2 from the germline V gene are SGHNT and YYREEE (reference sequence). The CDR3 here is CVLGASPSDNSPLHF. DNA for the CDR3: TGTGTCCTTGGGGCATCCCCCTCGGATAATTCACCCCTCCACTTT.

This clonotype has at least ten counts. The chain joins TRBV12-3 or TRBV12-4 to TRBJ2-1, with D possibly being TRBD2 (6 bases). The CDR3 contains 14 residues. V was clipped by 2 bases and J by 5 bases, with 10 bases between them. The CDR3 region is CASSLKRVHNEQFF. In DNA, the CDR3 is TGTGCCAGCAGTTTAAAGCGGGTCCACAATGAGCAGTTCTTC.

In its sample, this clonotype is large. The CDR3 sequence is CASSLDRHTTDTQYF. DNA for the CDR3: TGTGCCAGCAGCTTAGATCGACATACTACAGATACGCAGTATTTT. The chain carries TRBV11-3 and TRBJ2-3, with no clear D. Germline CDR1 SGHNT, CDR2 YENEEA. V lost 0 bases, J lost 3 bases, and 10 bases lay in between. This CDR3 region has 15 residues.